This is a list of T cell receptor beta chains from one sample in a study of blood T cell repertoires in COVID-19. Clones were read by immunoSEQ multiplex PCR, and TCRdb kept only the in-frame ones, dropping some. Of roughly 190,000 clones listed, about 88% are singletons. What was sequenced was PBMCs or T cells enriched from blood (not recorded which). These receptor sequences come from a woman aged 40 to 55 in a cohort exposed to, infected with or recovered from COVID-19 (not recorded which). Both conserved end residues are part of each CDR3.

J gene	V gene	CDR3 protein
TRBJ2-1	TRBV10-3	CAISGGSDEQFF
TRBJ1-2	TRBV4-2	CASSQEKAGANYGYTF
TRBJ2-4	TRBV11-2	CASSLGSGKDIQYF
TRBJ2-7	TRBV27	CASSIRTGSEQYF
TRBJ1-2	TRBV28	CASSPRQGRGYTF
TRBJ1-4	TRBV9	CASNVGGRTNEKLFF
TRBJ2-1	TRBV6-8	CASRKGLAGIDNEQFF
TRBJ1-2	TRBV14	CASSETGFNYGYTF
TRBJ2-3	TRBV24-1	CATSDRTVNTQYF
TRBJ1-4	TRBV25-1	CASSDYRDRNEKLFF
TRBJ2-2	TRBV6-5	CASSYSRPQGTGELFF
TRBJ2-1	TRBV4-3	CASSQDFLNRASGSYEQFF
TRBJ2-1	TRBV19	CASSKSGAKRPNEQFF
TRBJ2-2	TRBV2	CASKLRTGELFF
TRBJ1-1	TRBV4-3	CASSQDSGVGTEAFF
TRBJ2-1	TRBV11-2	CASSLALERAEQFF
TRBJ1-2	TRBV19	CASTGRQDGYTF
TRBJ2-3	TRBV6-6	CASSPDSLDTQYF
TRBJ2-7	TRBV6-5	CASSSGQGTYEQYF
TRBJ2-2	TRBV6-5	CASSYLGGRSTGELFF